This T cell receptor beta chain was captured in a study of T-cell memory formation after mild COVID-19. The overall study: TCR clusters were largely donor specific.

TCRdb re-analysed the 5' RACE reads in MiXCR, keeping a single row per CDR3 protein. The sample records approximately 250,000 distinct CDR3 sequences, roughly 17% being singletons. The table lists this clonotype with a few counts. Its specificity is not known. The CDR3 length is 14 residues. Trimming pared 3 bases from V and 4 bases from J, leaving 9 bases between. General observations from the study: Whereas later expanders leaned CD4+, clones contracting day 15 to 85 showed a balanced CD4/CD8 makeup. For contracting clones, CD4+ ones sat mainly in CM and EM, CD8+ in EMRA. Pre-infection memory contained some responding clones, which suggested that cross-reactive memory had joined.

The sample consisted of PBMCs or a T cell subset sorted from them (not recorded which). The chain uses TRBV12-3 or TRBV12-4 and TRBJ2-2, with D maybe TRBD1 (6 bases). The TCR originated in a man in his late teens or twenties who had mild COVID-19 (a few samples of this study predate the infection). Cell type and time point are not known. The CDR3 protein is CASSFTGTTGELFF. Here the CDR3 DNA reads TGTGCCAGCAGTTTTACAGGGACCACCGGGGAGCTGTTTTTT.